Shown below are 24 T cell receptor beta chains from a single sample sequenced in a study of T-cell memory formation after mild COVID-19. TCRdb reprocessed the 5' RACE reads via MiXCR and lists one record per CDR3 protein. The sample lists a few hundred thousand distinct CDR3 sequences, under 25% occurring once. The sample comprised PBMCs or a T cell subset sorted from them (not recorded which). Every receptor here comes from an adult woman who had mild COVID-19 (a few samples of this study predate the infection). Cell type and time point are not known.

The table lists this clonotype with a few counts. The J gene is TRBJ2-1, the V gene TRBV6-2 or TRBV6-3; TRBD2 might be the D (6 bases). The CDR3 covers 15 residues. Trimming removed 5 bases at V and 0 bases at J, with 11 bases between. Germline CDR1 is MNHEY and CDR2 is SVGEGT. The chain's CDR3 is CASSTDYLSYNEQFF. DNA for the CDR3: TGTGCCAGCAGTACGGACTATCTCTCCTACAATGAGCAGTTCTTC.

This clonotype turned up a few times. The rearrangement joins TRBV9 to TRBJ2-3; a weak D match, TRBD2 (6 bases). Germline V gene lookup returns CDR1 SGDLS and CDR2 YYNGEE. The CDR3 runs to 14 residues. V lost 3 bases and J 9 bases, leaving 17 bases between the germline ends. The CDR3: CASSAGTSRSTQYF. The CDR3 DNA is TGTGCCAGCAGCGCCGGGACTTCCCGCAGCACGCAGTATTTT.

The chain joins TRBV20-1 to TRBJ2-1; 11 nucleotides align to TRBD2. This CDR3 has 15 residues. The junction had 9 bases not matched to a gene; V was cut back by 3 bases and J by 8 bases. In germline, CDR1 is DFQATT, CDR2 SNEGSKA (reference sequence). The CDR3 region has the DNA TGCAGTGCTAGTAAAAGGCTAGCGGGAGGCGATGAGCAGTTCTTC. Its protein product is CSASKRLAGGDEQFF.

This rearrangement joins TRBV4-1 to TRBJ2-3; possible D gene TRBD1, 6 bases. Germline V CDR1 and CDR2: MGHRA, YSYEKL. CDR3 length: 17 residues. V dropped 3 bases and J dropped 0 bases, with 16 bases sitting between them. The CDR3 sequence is CASSQAPTGMSTDTQYF. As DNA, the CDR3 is TGCGCCAGCAGCCAGGCCCCTACAGGGATGAGCACAGATACGCAGTATTTT.

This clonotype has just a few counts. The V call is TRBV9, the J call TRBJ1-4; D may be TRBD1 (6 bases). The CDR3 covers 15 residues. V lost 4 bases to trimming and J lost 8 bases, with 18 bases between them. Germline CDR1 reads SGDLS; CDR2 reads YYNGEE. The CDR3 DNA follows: TGTGCCAGCAGCCACGAGGGACAACAACAAGAAAAACTGTTTTTT. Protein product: CASSHEGQQQEKLFF.

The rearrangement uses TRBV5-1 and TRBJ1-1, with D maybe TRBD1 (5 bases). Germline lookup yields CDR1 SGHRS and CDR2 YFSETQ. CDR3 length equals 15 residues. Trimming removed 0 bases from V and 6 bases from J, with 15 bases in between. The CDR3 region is CASSLGDSAGSEAFF. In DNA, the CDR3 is TGCGCCAGCAGCTTGGGAGACAGCGCCGGGTCTGAAGCTTTCTTT.

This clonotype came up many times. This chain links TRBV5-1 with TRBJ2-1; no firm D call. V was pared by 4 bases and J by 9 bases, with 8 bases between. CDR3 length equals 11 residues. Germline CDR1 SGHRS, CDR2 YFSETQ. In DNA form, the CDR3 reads TGCGCCAGCAGCCCTGACCGTGAGCAGTTCTTC. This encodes CASSPDREQFF.

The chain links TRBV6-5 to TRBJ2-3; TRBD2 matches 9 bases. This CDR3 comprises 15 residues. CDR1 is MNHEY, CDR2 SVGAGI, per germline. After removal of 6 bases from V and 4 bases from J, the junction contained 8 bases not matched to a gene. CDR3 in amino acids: CASRALAGSPDTQYF. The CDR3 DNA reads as TGTGCCAGCAGGGCCCTAGCGGGAAGCCCAGATACGCAGTATTTT.

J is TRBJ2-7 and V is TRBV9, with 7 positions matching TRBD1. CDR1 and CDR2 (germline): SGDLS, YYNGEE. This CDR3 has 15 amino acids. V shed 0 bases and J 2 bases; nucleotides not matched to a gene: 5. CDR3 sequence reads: CASSVDPTGTYEQYF. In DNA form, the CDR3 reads TGTGCCAGCAGCGTAGATCCGACAGGGACCTACGAGCAGTACTTC.

The CDR3 region has the DNA TGTGCCACCCTCCCCCGGGCTGGGGTGACAAGACACTATGGCTACACCTTC. Residues: CATLPRAGVTRHYGYTF. V and J are TRBV19 and TRBJ1-2; no definite D call. Germline CDR1 is LNHDA and CDR2 is SQIVND (reference sequence). CDR3 length: 17 amino acids. Trimming cost V 10 bases and J 3 bases, with 27 bases left between them.

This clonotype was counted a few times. CDR3: CASSFRAGLRTDTQYF. CDR3 DNA: TGTGCCAGCAGTTTCCGAGCGGGATTACGCACAGATACGCAGTATTTT. V is TRBV12-3 or TRBV12-4 and J is TRBJ2-3; TRBD2 agrees at 7 bases. Trimming removed 3 bases from V and 1 base from J; junction bases left unmatched: 7. CDR3 length equals 16 residues.

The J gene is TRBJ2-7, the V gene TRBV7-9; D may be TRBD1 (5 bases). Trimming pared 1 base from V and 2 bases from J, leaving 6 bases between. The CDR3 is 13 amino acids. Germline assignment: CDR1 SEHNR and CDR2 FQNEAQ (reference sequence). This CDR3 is CASSLVQAYEQYF. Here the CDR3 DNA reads TGTGCCAGCAGCTTAGTACAGGCCTACGAGCAGTACTTC.

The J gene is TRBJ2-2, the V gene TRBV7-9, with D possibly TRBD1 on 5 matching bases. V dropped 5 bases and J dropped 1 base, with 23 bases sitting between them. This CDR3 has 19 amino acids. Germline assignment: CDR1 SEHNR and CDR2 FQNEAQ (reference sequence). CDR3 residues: CASSVPPEQAPRNTGELFF. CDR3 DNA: TGTGCCAGCAGCGTCCCGCCCGAACAGGCCCCACGGAACACCGGGGAGCTGTTTTTT.

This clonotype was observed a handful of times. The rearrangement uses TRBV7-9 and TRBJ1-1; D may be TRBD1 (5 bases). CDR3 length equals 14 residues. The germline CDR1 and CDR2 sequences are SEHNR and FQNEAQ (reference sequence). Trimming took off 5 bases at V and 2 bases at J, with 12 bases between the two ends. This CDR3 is CASSILGANTEAFF. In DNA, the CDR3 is TGTGCCAGCAGCATATTAGGGGCTAACACTGAAGCTTTCTTT.

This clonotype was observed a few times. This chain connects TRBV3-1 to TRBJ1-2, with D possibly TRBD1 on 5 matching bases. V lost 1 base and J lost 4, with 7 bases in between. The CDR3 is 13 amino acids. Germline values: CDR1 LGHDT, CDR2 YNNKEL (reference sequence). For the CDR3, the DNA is TGTGCCAGCAGCCAAGCAGGGACCTATGGCTACACCTTC. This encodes CASSQAGTYGYTF.

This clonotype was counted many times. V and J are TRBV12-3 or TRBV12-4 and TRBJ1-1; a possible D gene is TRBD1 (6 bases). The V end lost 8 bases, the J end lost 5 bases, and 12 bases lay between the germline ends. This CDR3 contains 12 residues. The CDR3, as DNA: TGTGCCAGCTCGACAGGACAGACTGAAGCTTTCTTT. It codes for CASSTGQTEAFF.

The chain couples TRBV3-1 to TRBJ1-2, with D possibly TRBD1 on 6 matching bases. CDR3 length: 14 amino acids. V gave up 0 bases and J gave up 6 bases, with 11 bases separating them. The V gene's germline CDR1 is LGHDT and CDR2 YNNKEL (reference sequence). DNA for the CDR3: TGTGCCAGCAGCCAAGATCCCAGGGGTAATGGCTACACCTTC. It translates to CASSQDPRGNGYTF.

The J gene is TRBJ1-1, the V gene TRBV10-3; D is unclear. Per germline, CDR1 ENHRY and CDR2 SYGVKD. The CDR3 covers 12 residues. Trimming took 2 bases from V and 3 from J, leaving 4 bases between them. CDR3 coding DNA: TGTGCCATCAGTGAGAGGGACACTGAAGCTTTCTTT. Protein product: CAISERDTEAFF.

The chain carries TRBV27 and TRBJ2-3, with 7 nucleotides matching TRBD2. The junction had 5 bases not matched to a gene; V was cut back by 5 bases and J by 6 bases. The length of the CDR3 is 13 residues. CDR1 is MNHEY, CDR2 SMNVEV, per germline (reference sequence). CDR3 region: CASSGLVWDTQYF. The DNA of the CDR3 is TGTGCCAGCAGTGGACTAGTTTGGGATACGCAGTATTTT.

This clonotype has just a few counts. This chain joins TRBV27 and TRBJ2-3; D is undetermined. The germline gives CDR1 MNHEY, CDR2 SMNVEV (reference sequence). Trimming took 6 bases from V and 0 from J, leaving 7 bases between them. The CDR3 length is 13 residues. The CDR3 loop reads CASSWRSTDTQYF. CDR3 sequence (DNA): TGTGCCAGCAGCTGGCGAAGCACAGATACGCAGTATTTT.

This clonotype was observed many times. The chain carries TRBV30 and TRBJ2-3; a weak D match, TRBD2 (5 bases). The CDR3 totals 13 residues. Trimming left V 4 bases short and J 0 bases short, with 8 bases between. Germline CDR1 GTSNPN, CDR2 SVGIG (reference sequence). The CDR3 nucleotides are TGTGCCTGGACCCAGCGGAGCACAGATACGCAGTATTTT. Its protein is CAWTQRSTDTQYF.

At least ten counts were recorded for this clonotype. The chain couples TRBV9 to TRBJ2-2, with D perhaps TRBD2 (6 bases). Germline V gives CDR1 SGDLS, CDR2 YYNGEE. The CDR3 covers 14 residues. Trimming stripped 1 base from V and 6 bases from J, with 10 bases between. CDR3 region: CASSVTPGAGELFF. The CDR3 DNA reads TGTGCCAGCAGCGTAACCCCGGGGGCCGGGGAGCTGTTTTTT.

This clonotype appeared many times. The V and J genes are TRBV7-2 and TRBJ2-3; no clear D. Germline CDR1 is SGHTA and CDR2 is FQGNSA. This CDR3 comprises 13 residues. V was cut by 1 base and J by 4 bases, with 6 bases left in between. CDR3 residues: CASSLVSSDTQYF. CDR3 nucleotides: TGTGCCAGCAGCTTAGTGTCTTCAGATACGCAGTATTTT.

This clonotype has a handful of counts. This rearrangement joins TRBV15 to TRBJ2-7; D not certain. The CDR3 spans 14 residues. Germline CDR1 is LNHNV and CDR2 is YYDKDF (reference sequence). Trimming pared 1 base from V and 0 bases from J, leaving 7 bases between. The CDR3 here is CATSRVGPSYEQYF. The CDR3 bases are TGTGCCACCAGCAGAGTCGGTCCCTCCTACGAGCAGTACTTC.